This T cell receptor beta chain was sequenced for a study of T cells in localized non-small cell lung cancer. Study observations and caveats: Highest T cell clonality was seen in uninvolved adjacent lung, surpassing that measured in tumor. Only one tumor region was sequenced, so heterogeneity remains possible. Detection in adjacent lung was observed for a median about 50 of the top 100 tumor clones.

Generated by immunoSEQ multiplex PCR, the TCRdb table keeps only in-frame clones and is missing some. The repertoire holds some 54,000 clones, with around three quarters as singletons. V gave up 2 bases and J gave up 5 bases; unmatched junction bases: 11. The CDR3 runs to 16 residues. Germline-derived CDR1 and CDR2 are GTSNPN and SVGIG (reference sequence). A note on this clone: What it binds is unknown.

The sequenced sample was PBMCs, obtained before any cancer treatment. This receptor was taken from a woman aged 35 to 70 with stage II lung adenocarcinoma. The chain combines TRBV30 with TRBJ2-2; 7 positions agree with TRBD1. CDR3 in DNA: TGTGCCTGGAGTCCATCGGACAGGTCGCCTACCGGGGAGCTGTTTTTT. Protein product: CAWSPSDRSPTGELFF.